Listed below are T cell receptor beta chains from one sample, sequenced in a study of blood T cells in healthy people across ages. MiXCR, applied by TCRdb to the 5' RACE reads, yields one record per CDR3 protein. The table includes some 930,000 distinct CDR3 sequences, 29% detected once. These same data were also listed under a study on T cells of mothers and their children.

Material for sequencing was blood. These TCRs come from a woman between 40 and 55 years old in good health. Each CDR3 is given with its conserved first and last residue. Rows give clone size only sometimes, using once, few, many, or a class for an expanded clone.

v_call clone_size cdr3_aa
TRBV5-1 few CASSLPPTENTEAFF
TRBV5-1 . CASSFGGEGIDGGYTF
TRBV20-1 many CSVPGHKNYGYTF
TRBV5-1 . CASSKGGVWEQFF
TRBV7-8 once CASSLTKADGGELFF
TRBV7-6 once CTSSLGGEAVEQYF
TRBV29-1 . CSVRTDSYEQYF
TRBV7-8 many CASSLDPGGRIDTQYF
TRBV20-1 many CSARVGQGTGEQYF
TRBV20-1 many CSAPKDGDSSYGYTF
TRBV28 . CASSLPLRGHYGHTF